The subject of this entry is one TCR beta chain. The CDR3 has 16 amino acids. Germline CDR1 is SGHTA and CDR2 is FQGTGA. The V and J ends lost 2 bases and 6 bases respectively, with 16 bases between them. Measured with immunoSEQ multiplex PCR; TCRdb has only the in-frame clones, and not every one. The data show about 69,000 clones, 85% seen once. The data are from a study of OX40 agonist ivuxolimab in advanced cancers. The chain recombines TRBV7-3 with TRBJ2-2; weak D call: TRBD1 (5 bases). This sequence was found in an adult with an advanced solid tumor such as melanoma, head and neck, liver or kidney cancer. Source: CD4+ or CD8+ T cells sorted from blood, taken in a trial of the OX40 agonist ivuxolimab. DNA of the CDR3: TGTGCCAGCAGCTTACAAGGCAGGGTAGGCGCCGGGGAGCTGTTTTTT. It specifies CASSLQGRVGAGELFF. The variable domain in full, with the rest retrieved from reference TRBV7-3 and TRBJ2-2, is GAGVSQTPSNKVTEKGKYVELRCDPISGHTALYWYRQSLGQGPEFLIYFQGTGAADDSGLPNDRFFAVRPEGSVSTLKIQRTERGDSAVYLCASSLQGRVGAGELFFGEGSRLTVL.